The sequence of this T cell receptor beta chain was determined in a study of blood T cells in healthy people across ages. Alongside a J-beta primer mix, a sample-barcoded 5' primer served in a second PCR lasting 7 to 11 cycles. TCRdb reprocessed the 5' RACE reads with MiXCR, giving one entry per CDR3 protein. The data show roughly 1,500,000 distinct CDR3 sequences, with roughly 30% seen just once and around 11% held by the top ten. Regarding the study as a whole: Age brought a roughly linear fall in TCR beta diversity measured per million T cells.

This clonotype was observed a single time. The antigen remains undetermined. The CDR3 is 15 amino acids. Germline V lookup: CDR1 DFQATT, CDR2 SNEGSKA (reference sequence). Source material: blood. The gene calls are TRBV20-1 and TRBJ2-4; the match to TRBD2 covers 8 bases. The closer fit of TRBJ2-7 to the DNA end suggests the J call may be wrong. This clonotype was obtained from a woman aged 25 to 39 in good health. The CDR3 region has the DNA TGCAGTGCTCCGGGACGGGGGGGACGAGGATACGAGCAGTACTTC. This gives the protein CSAPGRGGRGYEQYF.